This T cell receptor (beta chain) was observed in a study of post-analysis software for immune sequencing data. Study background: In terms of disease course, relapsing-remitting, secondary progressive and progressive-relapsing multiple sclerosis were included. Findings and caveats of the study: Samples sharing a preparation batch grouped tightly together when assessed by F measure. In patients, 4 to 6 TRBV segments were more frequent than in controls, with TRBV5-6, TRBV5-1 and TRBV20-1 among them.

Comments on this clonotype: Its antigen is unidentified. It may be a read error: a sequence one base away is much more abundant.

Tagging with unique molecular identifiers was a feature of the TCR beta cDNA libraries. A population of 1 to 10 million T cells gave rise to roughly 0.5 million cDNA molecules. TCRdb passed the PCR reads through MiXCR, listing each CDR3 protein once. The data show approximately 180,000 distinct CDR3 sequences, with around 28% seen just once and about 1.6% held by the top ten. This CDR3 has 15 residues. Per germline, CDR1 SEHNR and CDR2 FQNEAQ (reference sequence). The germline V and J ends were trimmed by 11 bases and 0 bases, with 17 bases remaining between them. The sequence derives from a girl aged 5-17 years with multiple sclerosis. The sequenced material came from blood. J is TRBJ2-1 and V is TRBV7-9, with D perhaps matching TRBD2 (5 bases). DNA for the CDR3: TGTGCCGGCAACCGGCGAGCGGACTCCTACAATGAGCAGTTCTTC. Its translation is CAGNRRADSYNEQFF.